Listed here is a single T cell receptor (beta chain). The antigen is undetermined. The germline V gene encodes CDR1 MNHEY and CDR2 SVGEGT. After removal of 7 bases from V and 4 bases from J, the junction contained 9 bases not matched to a gene. The CDR3 runs 15 residues. This entry is derived from a study of HIV-infected children after antiretroviral therapy interruption. Study context: Children had CD4+ above 500, viral load below 50 copies/ml, either treatment arm. Study-wide results and caveats: Some non-naive CD45RA+ T cells might be present among sorted naive cells.

As to treatment: PENTA 11 planned treatment interruption arm or continuous ART arm. At least 5 million viable PBMCs were required per cryopreserved sample. RNA-based 3' RACE libraries used unique molecular identifiers. MiXCR was run by TCRdb on the 3' RACE reads, yielding one entry per CDR3 protein. This table has about 83,000 distinct CDR3 sequences, 6.9% appearing once. The sequencing used CD45RA+ CD4+ T cells from PBMCs, pooled from several time points, collected from a donor given antiretroviral therapy, either interrupted or continuous. Sample subset: naive CD4+ CD45RA+ CD45RO- T cells. This chain connects TRBV6-2 or TRBV6-3 to TRBJ1-2, with 10 bases identical to TRBD1. The clonotype was recovered from a pool of human donors with HIV. CDR3 loop: CASTSLRDRGYGYTF. The CDR3 DNA follows: TGTGCCAGCACTAGCTTACGGGACAGGGGCTATGGCTACACCTTC.